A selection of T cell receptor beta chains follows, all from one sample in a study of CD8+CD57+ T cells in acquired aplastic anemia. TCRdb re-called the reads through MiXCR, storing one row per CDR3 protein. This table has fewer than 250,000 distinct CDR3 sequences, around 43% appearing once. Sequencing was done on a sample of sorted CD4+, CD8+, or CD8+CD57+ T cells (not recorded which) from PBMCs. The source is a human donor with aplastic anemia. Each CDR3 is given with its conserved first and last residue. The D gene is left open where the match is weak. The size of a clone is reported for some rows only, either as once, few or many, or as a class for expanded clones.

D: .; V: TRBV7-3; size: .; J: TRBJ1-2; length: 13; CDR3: CASSPGQLYGYTF; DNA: TGTGCCAGCAGCCCAGGACAGCTCTATGGCTACACCTTC
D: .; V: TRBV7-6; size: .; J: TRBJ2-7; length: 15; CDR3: CASSPGGRPTYEQYF; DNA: TGTGCCAGCAGCCCCGGTGGACGGCCGACCTACGAGCAGTACTTC
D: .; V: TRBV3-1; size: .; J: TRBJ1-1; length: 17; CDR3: CASSPEGSQTMNTEAFF; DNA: TGTGCCAGCAGCCCCGAGGGTTCTCAGACTATGAACACTGAAGCTTTCTTT
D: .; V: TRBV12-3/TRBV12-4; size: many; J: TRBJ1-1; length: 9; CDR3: CASSPEAFF; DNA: TGTGCCAGCAGTCCTGAAGCTTTCTTT
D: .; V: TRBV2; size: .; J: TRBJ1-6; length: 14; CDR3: CASRMDTTNSPLHF; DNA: TGTGCCAGCAGGATGGACACGACCAATTCACCCCTCCACTTT
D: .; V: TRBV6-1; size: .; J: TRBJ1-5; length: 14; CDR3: CASSELGLGQPQHF; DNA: TGTGCCAGCAGTGAACTCGGGCTAGGTCAGCCCCAGCATTTT
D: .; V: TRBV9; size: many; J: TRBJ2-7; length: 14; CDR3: CASSVGQGIHEQYF; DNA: TGTGCCAGCAGCGTAGGGCAGGGGATCCACGAGCAGTACTTC
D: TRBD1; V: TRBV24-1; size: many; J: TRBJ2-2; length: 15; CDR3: CATRPGQGTTGELFF; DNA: TGTGCCACCAGACCCGGACAGGGGACCACCGGGGAGCTGTTTTTT
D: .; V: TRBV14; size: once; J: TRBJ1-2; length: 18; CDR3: CASSQGLAEAAVFLGYTF; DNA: TGTGCCAGCAGCCAAGGACTAGCGGAGGCCGCCGTTTTTTTGGGCTACACCTTC
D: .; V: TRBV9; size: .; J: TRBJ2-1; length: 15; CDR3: CASSSDVETFHEQFF; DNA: TGTGCCAGCAGTTCGGACGTAGAAACCTTCCATGAGCAGTTCTTC
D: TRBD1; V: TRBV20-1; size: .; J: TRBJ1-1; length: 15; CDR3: CSASTRTGRAFEAFF; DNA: TGCAGTGCTAGCACAAGGACAGGGAGGGCTTTTGAAGCTTTCTTT
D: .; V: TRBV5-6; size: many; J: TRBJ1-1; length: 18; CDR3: CASSATGTHPSRDTEAFF; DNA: TGTGCCAGCAGCGCTACCGGGACTCATCCTTCCAGGGACACTGAAGCTTTCTTT
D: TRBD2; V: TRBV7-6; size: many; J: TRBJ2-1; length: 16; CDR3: CASSLRRGDSYNEQFF; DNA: TGTGCCAGCAGCTTAAGGCGGGGGGACTCGTACAATGAGCAGTTCTTC
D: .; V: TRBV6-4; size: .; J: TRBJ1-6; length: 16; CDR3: CASSDSLSSYNSPLHF; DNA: TGTGCCAGCAGTGACAGTCTTAGCTCCTATAATTCACCCCTCCACTTT
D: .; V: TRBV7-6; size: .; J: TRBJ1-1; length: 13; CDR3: CASSSTTGSEAFF; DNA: TGTGCCAGCAGCTCCACTACAGGGAGTGAAGCTTTCTTT
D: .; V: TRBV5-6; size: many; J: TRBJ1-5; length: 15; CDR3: CASSLGGASNQPQHF; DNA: TGTGCCAGCAGCTTGGGGGGCGCAAGCAATCAGCCCCAGCATTTT
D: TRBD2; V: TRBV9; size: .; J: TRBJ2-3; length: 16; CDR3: CASSQGLDSSTDTQYF; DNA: TGTGCCAGCAGCCAGGGACTAGACTCTAGCACAGATACGCAGTATTTT